The clone carrying this T cell receptor beta chain is labeled medium-sized. The data are from a study of T cells generated in artificial thymic organoids. TCRalpha and TCRbeta libraries were amplified separately by semi-nested PCR with TRAC or TRBC reverse primers. MiXCR, run by TCRdb on the 5' RACE reads, gives a single entry per CDR3 protein. Of 3,000 to 4,000 distinct CDR3 sequences in the sample, 34% were seen once. The CDR3 covers 14 residues. Trimming removed 5 bases at V and 1 base at J, with 8 bases between. The blood was non-mobilized peripheral blood from healthy adult donors. CD8+ T cells were enriched with magnetic beads.

Sequenced: naive CD8+ T cells from blood. Subset reported: CD3+TCRalphabeta+CD8SP T cells; for blood, CD45RO-CCR7+ naive CD8+ T cells. The rearrangement uses TRBV12-3 or TRBV12-4 and TRBJ2-2, with D possibly matching TRBD2 (6 bases). The clonotype was recovered from a human donor who gave cord blood stem cells for thymic organoid culture, a cardiac surgery patient who gave postnatal thymus, or a blood donor (not recorded which). As DNA, the CDR3 is TGTGCCAGCAGTATCGGGGGGAACACCGGGGAGCTGTTTTTT. As protein: CASSIGGNTGELFF.